This T cell receptor beta chain came from a study of T cells in Graves' hyperthyroidism and ophthalmopathy. This clonotype was observed at least ten times. Diagnosis relied on clinical symptoms, serum thyroxine and TRAb, thyroid ultrasound and orbital computed tomography. RNA transcripts provided the source from which TCR beta CDR3 regions were amplified. The TCR CDR3 was amplified in a first-round RT-PCR using the HTBI primer set. TCRdb re-called the multiplex PCR reads with MiXCR, one entry per CDR3 protein. The sample lists hundreds of thousands of distinct CDR3 sequences; less than 30% were seen once. Source material: blood. The TCR comes from a man aged 40-50 years with Graves' hyperthyroidism that later progressed to Graves' ophthalmopathy.

Here the CDR3 reads CSALTGLFGYTF. CDR3 nucleotides: TGCAGTGCCCTCACAGGGCTCTTTGGCTACACCTTC. The rearrangement joins TRBV20-1 to TRBJ1-2; D may be TRBD1 (6 bases). The CDR3 length is 12 residues. V was clipped by 6 bases and J by 7 bases, with 15 bases between them. Germline CDR1 reads DFQATT; CDR2 reads SNEGSKA (reference sequence).